This T cell receptor (beta chain) was found in a study of blood T cells in healthy people across ages. With a J-beta primer mix and a sample-barcoded 5' primer, a second PCR ran 7 to 11 cycles. In TCRdb, the 5' RACE reads were re-called with MiXCR into one record per CDR3 protein. Among about 800,000 distinct CDR3 sequences listed, more than 20% were seen once. Regarding the study as a whole: A strong correlation was found between TCR beta diversity and the percentage of naive T cells.

On this clonotype itself: What it binds is not known.

Germline CDR1 MNHNS, CDR2 SASEGT. With 2 bases clipped from V and 0 bases from J, the junction kept 8 bases outside the gene matches. The CDR3 loop spans 18 amino acids. These data are also associated with another study on T cells of mothers and their children. As that report states: All RNA that had been extracted was used for cDNA synthesis at around 1.6 ug per 15 ul. Reads recorded for TCR beta CDR3 numbered over 8.5 million per mother and roughly 3 million per child.

The receptor's source is a boy younger than 18 in good health. The genes are TRBV6-1 and TRBJ1-5; 9 nucleotides agree with TRBD1. Sequencing input: blood. The CDR3 nucleotides read TGTGCCAGCAGTGAATTGGGGACAGGGTCTTATAGCAATCAGCCCCAGCATTTT. It yields the protein CASSELGTGSYSNQPQHF.